This T cell receptor (beta chain) was documented in a study of cytomegalovirus exposure and HLA in healthy donors. Details on this clone: Its antigen remains unidentified.

Whole-study results and caveats: Highly shared variants forming one cluster were likely a sequencing artifact. When analyzed later, the rates of TCR association showed variation by HLA locus, with DRB1 the most and HLA-C the fewest. Common viral pathogens (according to a later analysis) appeared linked to several of the most significant clusters. HLA restriction was apparent for most CMV-associated TCR beta chains in a later analysis.

V shed 3 bases, J shed 6 bases, and the junction held 4 bases outside the gene matches. The CDR3 runs to 14 residues. Germline V lookup: CDR1 SGHNT, CDR2 YYREEE (reference sequence). The PCR contained 60 Vbeta and 13 Jbeta primers. Some clones are missing from TCRdb's copy, which holds only in-frame ones; the method was immunoSEQ multiplex PCR. The data show roughly 100,000 clones, about three quarters seen once. Sequencing was carried out using PBMCs. This receptor was taken from a male donor in good health and CMV-seronegative. V is TRBV5-4 and J is TRBJ2-2, with 8 bases lining up with TRBD1. The CDR3 coding sequence is TGTGCCAGCAGCTCCCCAGGGGGCTCCGGGGAGCTGTTTTTT. It is translated as CASSSPGGSGELFF.